This TCR beta chain was identified during a study of shared clonotypes between healthy human individuals. TCRdb's table, derived via immunoSEQ multiplex PCR, lists solely in-frame clones and lacks some. The sample has a few million clones, about 90% seen once. Germline V lookup: CDR1 SQVTM, CDR2 ANQGSEA. This CDR3 has 14 amino acids. Trimming stripped 4 bases from V and 4 bases from J, with 15 bases between. This chain links TRBV29-1 with TRBJ2-3; D ambiguous. The sample taken for sequencing was naive CD4+ T cells from PBMCs. Subset given: CD45RA+ positively selected. The receptor was isolated from a man younger than 35 in good health. Some clones in this sample may be carry-over from other donors' samples. CDR3 residues: CSVVLENRPDTQYF. In DNA, the CDR3 is TGCAGCGTTGTGCTAGAGAACCGTCCAGATACGCAGTATTTT.